These 28 T cell receptor beta chains originate from one sample sequenced in a study of cytomegalovirus exposure and HLA in healthy donors. 13 Jbeta primers and 60 Vbeta primers were used for the PCR. Data came from immunoSEQ multiplex PCR; TCRdb stores just in-frame clones and leaves some out. The profile covers 75,000 to 100,000 clones, with less than 85% appearing a single time and under 20% taken by the ten largest. Source material: PBMCs. The source is a woman in her sixties or seventies in good health and CMV-seropositive.

CDR3 protein: CASSVGAGFQETQYF. The CDR3 bases are TGTGCCAGCAGCGTAGGGGCAGGGTTTCAAGAGACCCAGTACTTC. V is TRBV9 and J is TRBJ2-5, with TRBD1 as a possible D gene (5 bases). V was shortened by 0 bases and J by 2 bases, with 11 bases between the two germline ends. The germline V gene has CDR1 SGDLS and CDR2 YYNGEE. The CDR3 consists of 15 residues.

V and J are TRBV28 and TRBJ2-7, with TRBD2 matching 9 bases. This CDR3 comprises 15 residues. CDR1 and CDR2 from the germline V gene are MDHEN and SYDVKM. The V and J ends lost 3 bases and 0 bases, in that order; junction bases with no gene match: 3. The CDR3 reads CASSFTGLASYEQYF. The DNA for the CDR3 is TGTGCCAGCAGTTTCACGGGACTAGCCTCCTACGAGCAGTACTTC.

V gene TRBV7-3 combines with J gene TRBJ2-1; TRBD2 agrees at 11 bases. Germline CDR1 is SGHTA and CDR2 is FQGTGA. The CDR3 has 15 amino acids. The V gene end was trimmed by 5 bases and the J gene end by 9 bases; junction bases not matched to a gene: 9. The CDR3 DNA follows: TGTGCCAGCAGCCCAGTAGCGGGAGGGATTGGTGAGCAGTTCTTC. This encodes CASSPVAGGIGEQFF.

This clone has only a few counts. V and J are TRBV6-6 and TRBJ2-2; 7 nucleotides match TRBD1. CDR3 length: 15 amino acids. V was pared by 8 bases and J by 3 bases, with 9 bases of the junction left unmatched. Germline CDR1 MNHNY, CDR2 SVGAGI (reference sequence). CDR3 region: CASATPQGDTGELFF. The DNA for the CDR3 is TGTGCCAGCGCCACCCCCCAGGGGGACACCGGGGAGCTGTTTTTT.

This chain joins TRBV7-9 and TRBJ1-2; D gene ambiguous. This CDR3 is 14 amino acids long. The germline V gene has CDR1 SEHNR and CDR2 FQNEAQ (reference sequence). The ends were cut back, 1 base at V and 4 bases at J, with 10 bases in the middle. The CDR3 DNA follows: TGTGCCAGCAGCTTAGGTCAGAACATCTATGGCTACACCTTC. Protein product: CASSLGQNIYGYTF.

As to this clone: A much larger clone lies one base from this, so it may be a read error. The identical CDR3 is also encoded by other nucleotide sequences in the sample. The chain has TRBV4-1 and TRBJ1-4, with D unresolved. Germline loops: CDR1 MGHRA, CDR2 YSYEKL. There are 13 residues in the CDR3. V was trimmed by 2 bases and J by 4 bases, leaving 5 bases between them. CDR3 coding DNA: TGCGCCAGCAGCCAAACAGTTAATGAAAAACTGTTTTTT. Protein: CASSQTVNEKLFF.

The rearrangement uses TRBV7-9 and TRBJ1-4, with 9 bases matching TRBD1. After removal of 5 bases from V and 5 bases from J, the junction contained 15 bases not matched to a gene. The CDR3 is 18 residues long. The V gene's germline CDR1 is SEHNR and CDR2 FQNEAQ (reference sequence). CDR3 residues: CASSGPGQGLTENEKLFF. Here the CDR3 DNA reads TGTGCCAGCAGCGGACCGGGACAGGGACTGACAGAGAATGAAAAACTGTTTTTT.

The chain links TRBV10-3 to TRBJ2-2, with TRBD2 identical over 7 bases. The V gene's germline CDR1 is ENHRY and CDR2 SYGVKD. V lost 8 bases to trimming and J lost 7 bases; unmatched junction nucleotides: 1. The CDR3 length is 11 residues. The CDR3 DNA reads TGTGCCATCCAGCGGGGCGGGGAGCTGTTTTTT. Protein product: CAIQRGGELFF.

This clone appeared once. J is TRBJ1-1 and V is TRBV9, with unresolved D. Germline V lookup: CDR1 SGDLS, CDR2 YYNGEE. The CDR3 has 15 amino acids. V lost 0 bases to trimming and J lost 0 bases, with 9 bases between them. In nucleotides, the CDR3 is TGTGCCAGCAGCGTAGGGACTGAATTGAACACTGAAGCTTTCTTT. It specifies CASSVGTELNTEAFF.

This chain uses TRBV7-3 with TRBJ2-2, with TRBD1 matching 7 bases. J lost 1 base, V lost 5 bases, and 7 bases had no gene match. The CDR3 consists of 16 residues. CDR1 is SGHTA and CDR2 is FQGTGA in the germline V gene. The DNA for the CDR3 is TGTGCCAGCAGCGCAGTGACAGGGATGAACACCGGGGAGCTGTTTTTT. It yields the protein CASSAVTGMNTGELFF.

The chain combines TRBV6-5 with TRBJ1-1, with D hard to call. Germline CDR1 MNHEY, CDR2 SVGAGI. This CDR3 region has 10 residues. Trimming removed 2 bases from V and 10 bases from J, with 5 bases in between. The CDR3 sequence: CASSYTRAFF. DNA of the CDR3: TGTGCCAGCAGTTACACGAGAGCTTTCTTT.

This chain links TRBV4-1 with TRBJ2-7; a weak D match, TRBD2 (5 bases). The CDR3 has 13 amino acids. CDR1 is MGHRA, CDR2 YSYEKL, per germline. V lost 4 bases and J 4 bases, leaving 11 bases between the germline ends. For the CDR3, the DNA is TGCGCCAGCAGCCGCGCTGAGCGGTACGAGCAGTACTTC. Amino acids: CASSRAERYEQYF.

This rearrangement joins TRBV2 to TRBJ2-5, with 7 nucleotides matching TRBD2. Germline V gives CDR1 SNHLY, CDR2 FYNNEI. CDR3 length: 16 residues. Trimming removed 4 bases from V and 4 bases from J; junction bases left unmatched: 12. This CDR3 is CASSVRLAGALETQYF. DNA of the CDR3: TGTGCCAGCAGTGTAAGGCTCGCGGGAGCGTTAGAGACCCAGTACTTC.

V and J are TRBV15 and TRBJ2-5; D gene unclear. With the DNA end fitting TRBJ2-7 better, the J assignment may be wrong. This CDR3 is built from 14 residues. Germline-derived CDR1 and CDR2 are LNHNV and YYDKDF (reference sequence). CDR3 sequence (DNA): TGTGCCACCAGCAGAGTTGCAACCAACTACGAGCAGTACTTC. This codes for CATSRVATNYEQYF.

V usage is TRBV6-1 and J usage is TRBJ1-2; D is unresolved. CDR1 is MNHNS and CDR2 is SASEGT in the germline V gene. CDR3 length: 13 residues. V was cut by 6 bases and J by 2 bases, with 10 bases left in between. The CDR3 spells CASRLPGNYGYTF. CDR3 nucleotide sequence: TGTGCCAGCAGATTACCGGGGAACTATGGCTACACCTTC.

The chain links TRBV30 to TRBJ2-2; 8 bases are a match to TRBD2. The CDR3 consists of 16 residues. Germline values: CDR1 GTSNPN, CDR2 SVGIG (reference sequence). V lost 5 bases, J lost 1 base, and 9 bases stayed unmatched. CDR3 protein: CAWVAWSGRNTGELFF. In DNA form, the CDR3 reads TGTGCCTGGGTGGCCTGGAGCGGGAGGAACACCGGGGAGCTGTTTTTT.

This chain joins TRBV9 and TRBJ2-3, with 7 bases identical to TRBD2. Germline CDR1 is SGDLS and CDR2 is YYNGEE. This CDR3 has 15 amino acids. The trim removed 7 bases at V and 2 bases at J, leaving 10 bases unmatched. CDR3 in amino acids: CASGSSGSDTDTQYF. DNA for the CDR3: TGTGCCAGCGGAAGTAGCGGGTCGGACACAGATACGCAGTATTTT.

This clone was found a few times. The genes are TRBV9 and TRBJ2-3; D perhaps matches TRBD1 (5 bases). V was pared by 0 bases and J by 8 bases, with 19 bases between. CDR1 and CDR2 (germline): SGDLS, YYNGEE. The CDR3 covers 16 residues. CDR3: CASSVAALRARSTQYF. The CDR3 bases are TGTGCCAGCAGCGTAGCTGCGCTCAGGGCCCGGAGTACGCAGTATTTT.

This chain connects TRBV29-1 to TRBJ2-2; D call uncertain. The CDR3 extends over 11 amino acids. The germline V gene encodes CDR1 SQVTM and CDR2 ANQGSEA. With 4 bases removed from V and 4 bases from J, the gap between germline ends came to 4 bases. In DNA form, the CDR3 reads TGCAGCGTTGGTCGCACCGGGGAGCTGTTTTTT. The encoded protein is CSVGRTGELFF.

This clone was seen only once. V and J are TRBV5-1 and TRBJ2-2, with 7 bases that match TRBD1. The junction had 2 bases not matched to a gene; V was cut back by 0 bases and J by 0 bases. The CDR3 covers 16 residues. The V gene's germline CDR1 is SGHRS and CDR2 YFSETQ. The CDR3 nucleotides read TGCGCCAGCAGCTTGGCCGGGACAGCGAACACCGGGGAGCTGTTTTTT. Translated: CASSLAGTANTGELFF.

This clone showed up just a few times. The gene calls are TRBV7-2 and TRBJ1-4; 7 bases fit TRBD1. Trimming cost V 1 base and J 5 bases; bases outside gene matches: 10. The CDR3 loop spans 17 amino acids. Germline V gives CDR1 SGHTA, CDR2 FQGNSA. CDR3 protein: CASSLGAGTDVNEKLFF. As DNA, the CDR3 is TGTGCCAGCAGCTTAGGAGCCGGGACAGACGTAAATGAAAAACTGTTTTTT.

J is TRBJ1-2 and V is TRBV18, with D possibly TRBD1 on 6 matching bases. Germline V lookup: CDR1 KGHSH, CDR2 LQKENI. V was cut by 3 bases and J by 6 bases, with 14 bases left in between. The CDR3 loop spans 14 amino acids. The DNA of the CDR3 is TGTGCCAGCTCACCTCAGGGGCTTACTCATGGCTACACCTTC. Protein: CASSPQGLTHGYTF.

This clone occurred a few times. This sequence joins TRBV20-1 and TRBJ2-7; TRBD2 might be the D (6 bases). This CDR3 region has 11 residues. With 8 bases removed from V and 4 bases from J, the gap between germline ends came to 12 bases. Germline V gene lookup returns CDR1 DFQATT and CDR2 SNEGSKA (reference sequence). CDR3 amino acids: CSPHGLYEQYF. The CDR3 nucleotides are TGCAGTCCACATGGACTATACGAGCAGTACTTC.

The V gene is TRBV6-4, the J gene TRBJ2-7, with D perhaps matching TRBD2 (6 bases). CDR1 is MRHNA, CDR2 SNTAGT, per germline. Trimming cost V 6 bases and J 4 bases, with 10 bases left between them. The CDR3 consists of 12 residues. The CDR3 sequence is CASRGGAYEQYF. The DNA for the CDR3 is TGTGCCAGCAGAGGCGGGGCGTACGAGCAGTACTTC.

This rearrangement joins TRBV18 to TRBJ2-7; D ambiguous. V was clipped by 6 bases and J by 2 bases, with 14 bases between them. This CDR3 has 14 amino acids. Germline lookup yields CDR1 KGHSH and CDR2 LQKENI. CDR3 in DNA: TGTGCCAGCTCCACTGACTCAATTACCTACGAGCAGTACTTC. It codes for CASSTDSITYEQYF.

V gene TRBV9 combines with J gene TRBJ1-6; D uncertain. Germline V gene data show CDR1 as SGDLS and CDR2 as YYNGEE. Trimming stripped 4 bases from V and 9 bases from J, with 23 bases between. This CDR3 comprises 17 residues. The DNA for the CDR3 is TGTGCCAGCAGCACCGAGGGAGGGATCCTTAGTGGTTCACCCCTCCACTTT. It is translated as CASSTEGGILSGSPLHF. The full variable domain, its missing parts supplied by reference TRBV9 and TRBJ1-6, is DSGVTQTPKHLITATGQRVTLRCSPRSGDLSVYWYQQSLDQGLQFLIQYYNGEERAKGNILERFSAQQFPDLHSELNLSSLELGDSALYFCASSTEGGILSGSPLHFGNGTRLTVT.

The rearrangement links TRBV20-1 to TRBJ2-1; no firm D call. V gave up 3 bases and J gave up 7 bases, with 7 bases separating them. The CDR3 extends over 11 amino acids. CDR1 is DFQATT and CDR2 is SNEGSKA in the germline V gene (reference sequence). CDR3 region: CSASPLNEQFF. Here the CDR3 DNA reads TGCAGTGCTAGCCCTTTAAATGAGCAGTTCTTC.

V usage is TRBV19 and J usage is TRBJ2-7, with D uncertain. The CDR3 runs to 12 residues. CDR1 LNHDA and CDR2 SQIVND come from the germline V gene (reference sequence). The ends were cut back, 5 bases at V and 6 bases at J, with 11 bases in the middle. In DNA form, the CDR3 reads TGTGCCAGTAGTCTTCTCCGAGGCGAGCAGTACTTC. It is translated as CASSLLRGEQYF.